Listed below are T cell receptor beta chains from one sample, sequenced in a study of T-cell memory formation after mild COVID-19. MiXCR, run by TCRdb on the 5' RACE reads, gives a single entry per CDR3 protein. The sample lists some 350,000 distinct CDR3 sequences; over 10% were seen once. Input material: PBMCs or a T cell subset sorted from them (not recorded which). The origin of the receptors is a man between 18 and 29 years old who had mild COVID-19 (a few samples of this study predate the infection). Cell type and time point are not known. Both conserved end residues are part of each CDR3. A D gene is named only where the DNA matches it firmly. Clone sizes are given selectively: once, few, many, or a class where the clone is expanded.

j_gene: TRBJ1-2
d_gene: TRBD1
abundance: few
v_gene: TRBV29-1
CDR3aa: CSVGIQTGSGYTF
CDR3nt: TGCAGCGTTGGAATCCAGACAGGGTCCGGCTACACCTTC

j_gene: TRBJ2-1
d_gene: -
abundance: few
v_gene: TRBV9
CDR3aa: CASSARGPNEQFF
CDR3nt: TGTGCCAGCAGCGCACGAGGACCGAATGAGCAGTTCTTC

j_gene: TRBJ2-3
d_gene: TRBD2
abundance: -
v_gene: TRBV7-2
CDR3aa: CASSLWAGGWDTQYF
CDR3nt: TGTGCCAGCAGCTTGTGGGCGGGGGGCTGGGATACGCAGTATTTT

j_gene: TRBJ1-2
d_gene: -
abundance: -
v_gene: TRBV6-5
CDR3aa: CASSYNQPNKGYGYTF
CDR3nt: TGTGCCAGCAGTTACAATCAGCCGAACAAGGGCTATGGCTACACCTTC

j_gene: TRBJ2-1
d_gene: TRBD2
abundance: few
v_gene: TRBV12-3/TRBV12-4
CDR3aa: CASSPLAGLYNEQFF
CDR3nt: TGTGCCAGCAGCCCACTAGCGGGGCTTTACAATGAGCAGTTCTTC

j_gene: TRBJ2-5
d_gene: -
abundance: few
v_gene: TRBV7-2
CDR3aa: CASSLAGLEGETQYF
CDR3nt: TGTGCCAGCAGCTTGGCGGGCCTGGAGGGGGAGACCCAGTACTTC

j_gene: TRBJ2-7
d_gene: -
abundance: -
v_gene: TRBV29-1
CDR3aa: CSAAGDTASYEQYF
CDR3nt: TGCAGCGCCGCCGGAGACACTGCCTCCTACGAGCAGTACTTC

j_gene: TRBJ2-4
d_gene: -
abundance: few
v_gene: TRBV11-2
CDR3aa: CASSLGGSSLAKNIQYF
CDR3nt: TGTGCCAGCAGCTTGGGCGGTAGCTCACTAGCCAAAAACATTCAGTACTTC

j_gene: TRBJ2-1
d_gene: -
abundance: many
v_gene: TRBV12-3/TRBV12-4
CDR3aa: CASSLYNEQFF
CDR3nt: TGTGCCAGCAGCCTCTACAATGAGCAGTTCTTC

j_gene: TRBJ1-4
d_gene: TRBD1
abundance: few
v_gene: TRBV4-3
CDR3aa: CASSQDGTGYEKLFF
CDR3nt: TGCGCCAGCAGCCAAGATGGGACAGGGTATGAAAAACTGTTTTTT

j_gene: TRBJ2-7
d_gene: -
abundance: few
v_gene: TRBV27
CDR3aa: CASSLKGGYEQYF
CDR3nt: TGTGCCAGCAGTTTAAAGGGTGGGTACGAGCAGTACTTC

j_gene: TRBJ2-1
d_gene: -
abundance: -
v_gene: TRBV7-8
CDR3aa: CASSLAQGPNYNEQFF
CDR3nt: TGTGCCAGCAGCTTAGCGCAGGGGCCCAACTACAATGAGCAGTTCTTC

j_gene: TRBJ2-3
d_gene: TRBD2
abundance: -
v_gene: TRBV19
CDR3aa: CASSIHTSGGIDTQYF
CDR3nt: TGTGCCAGTAGTATACATACTAGCGGGGGGATAGATACGCAGTATTTT

j_gene: TRBJ1-6
d_gene: TRBD1
abundance: -
v_gene: TRBV12-3/TRBV12-4
CDR3aa: CASSDRANSPLHF
CDR3nt: TGTGCCAGCAGCGACAGGGCGAACTCACCCCTCCACTTT

j_gene: TRBJ2-1
d_gene: -
abundance: few
v_gene: TRBV28
CDR3aa: CASITPGDYNEQFF
CDR3nt: TGTGCCAGCATCACGCCAGGGGACTACAATGAGCAGTTCTTC

j_gene: TRBJ1-1
d_gene: -
abundance: few
v_gene: TRBV4-2
CDR3aa: CASSQGTRENTEAFF
CDR3nt: TGTGCCAGCAGCCAAGGAACCAGGGAGAACACTGAAGCTTTCTTT

j_gene: TRBJ2-1
d_gene: TRBD2
abundance: few
v_gene: TRBV24-1
CDR3aa: CATSVRGGSNEQFF
CDR3nt: TGTGCCACCAGTGTACGGGGGGGATCCAATGAGCAGTTCTTC

j_gene: TRBJ1-1
d_gene: -
abundance: many
v_gene: TRBV20-1
CDR3aa: CSAQAGPNTEAFF
CDR3nt: TGCAGTGCTCAGGCAGGGCCGAACACTGAAGCTTTCTTT

j_gene: TRBJ2-1
d_gene: -
abundance: few
v_gene: TRBV9
CDR3aa: CASSSLASHEQFF
CDR3nt: TGTGCCAGCAGCTCTTTGGCTTCCCATGAGCAGTTCTTC

j_gene: TRBJ1-2
d_gene: TRBD1
abundance: few
v_gene: TRBV27
CDR3aa: CASSFGQGEGEWSGYTF
CDR3nt: TGTGCCAGCAGTTTTGGACAGGGGGAAGGGGAATGGAGTGGCTACACCTTC

j_gene: TRBJ2-2
d_gene: TRBD2
abundance: few
v_gene: TRBV7-3
CDR3aa: CASSPAGEAGELFF
CDR3nt: TGTGCCAGCAGCCCAGCGGGGGAGGCCGGGGAGCTGTTTTTT

j_gene: TRBJ1-2
d_gene: -
abundance: -
v_gene: TRBV28
CDR3aa: CASSPVGGPGGYTF
CDR3nt: TGTGCCAGCAGCCCCGTGGGGGGGCCCGGTGGCTACACCTTC

j_gene: TRBJ2-1
d_gene: -
abundance: -
v_gene: TRBV6-5
CDR3aa: CASSFLSGDEQFF
CDR3nt: TGTGCCAGCAGTTTTCTATCAGGGGATGAGCAGTTCTTC

j_gene: TRBJ2-2
d_gene: -
abundance: -
v_gene: TRBV20-1
CDR3aa: CSARPQKASPRNGELFF
CDR3nt: TGCAGTGCTAGGCCTCAGAAGGCAAGCCCGCGAAACGGGGAGCTGTTTTTT

j_gene: TRBJ2-1
d_gene: TRBD1
abundance: -
v_gene: TRBV10-3
CDR3aa: CAISESGQGFGIDEQFF
CDR3nt: TGTGCCATCAGTGAGTCGGGACAGGGGTTCGGGATCGATGAGCAGTTCTTC

j_gene: TRBJ2-1
d_gene: -
abundance: -
v_gene: TRBV9
CDR3aa: CASSGWGAGLPNEQFF
CDR3nt: TGTGCCAGCAGCGGATGGGGGGCTGGACTACCCAATGAGCAGTTCTTC

j_gene: TRBJ1-5
d_gene: -
abundance: many
v_gene: TRBV10-3
CDR3aa: CAIRGDRQDQPQHF
CDR3nt: TGTGCCATCAGAGGAGACAGGCAAGATCAGCCCCAGCATTTT

j_gene: TRBJ2-2
d_gene: -
abundance: -
v_gene: TRBV24-1
CDR3aa: CATSDSDPGSVNTGELFF
CDR3nt: TGTGCCACCAGTGATTCTGATCCAGGGAGTGTGAACACCGGGGAGCTGTTTTTT

j_gene: TRBJ2-7
d_gene: -
abundance: -
v_gene: TRBV9
CDR3aa: CASSVGVTSSYEQYF
CDR3nt: TGTGCCAGCAGCGTGGGGGTTACTAGCTCCTACGAGCAGTACTTC

j_gene: TRBJ2-3
d_gene: -
abundance: many
v_gene: TRBV28
CDR3aa: CASSFRGSRTDTQYF
CDR3nt: TGTGCCAGCAGTTTTAGGGGCAGCCGCACAGATACGCAGTATTTT

j_gene: TRBJ1-1
d_gene: -
abundance: -
v_gene: TRBV28
CDR3aa: CASHPGVEVAEAFF
CDR3nt: TGTGCCAGCCATCCCGGGGTGGAGGTTGCTGAAGCTTTCTTT

j_gene: TRBJ2-2
d_gene: -
abundance: few
v_gene: TRBV27
CDR3aa: CASSSLGELFF
CDR3nt: TGTGCCAGCAGTTCCCTCGGGGAGCTGTTTTTT

j_gene: TRBJ2-2
d_gene: -
abundance: few
v_gene: TRBV4-3
CDR3aa: CASSQVAGAQGANGELFF
CDR3nt: TGCGCCAGCAGCCAAGTCGCGGGGGCTCAAGGGGCGAACGGGGAGCTGTTTTTT

j_gene: TRBJ2-1
d_gene: -
abundance: -
v_gene: TRBV18
CDR3aa: CASSPGRSGDEQFF
CDR3nt: TGTGCCAGCTCACCGGGCAGGTCTGGCGATGAGCAGTTCTTC

j_gene: TRBJ2-5
d_gene: TRBD2
abundance: -
v_gene: TRBV5-1
CDR3aa: CASSPGGSSGAQETQYF
CDR3nt: TGCGCCAGCAGCCCTGGTGGGTCTAGCGGGGCCCAAGAGACCCAGTACTTC